The 20 T cell receptor beta chains presented below share a single source sample, sequenced in a study of regulatory T cells in long-lasting Graves disease. In building TCR beta libraries, iRepertoire HTBI primers were used together with Arm-PCR of CDR3 regions. TCRdb re-called the multiplex PCR reads through MiXCR, storing one row per CDR3 protein. The sample lists some 320,000 distinct CDR3 sequences, 15% to 20% seen once, with roughly 35% in the top ten. Time point indicated: newly diagnosed GD, antithyroid drugs for less than 3 months. The authors made the TCR library using RNA they extracted from PBMCs. The source material was peripheral blood mononuclear cells (PBMCs), sampled at new diagnosis, from a patient treated with antithyroid drugs. The receptors originated from a female donor with Graves disease.

The table lists this clonotype with many counts. The rearrangement uses TRBV11-2 and TRBJ2-3, with TRBD2 identical over 9 bases. CDR1 is SGHAT and CDR2 is FQNNGV in the germline V gene. V lost 5 bases, J lost 6 bases, and 12 bases stayed unmatched. The CDR3 extends over 16 amino acids. CDR3 amino acids: CASSLMSGGPLDTQYF. The CDR3, as DNA: TGTGCCAGCAGCCTAATGAGCGGGGGGCCCCTTGATACGCAGTATTTT.

The sample holds a few counts of this clonotype. The rearrangement uses TRBV25-1 and TRBJ2-2, with D possibly TRBD1 on 6 matching bases. The CDR3 covers 15 residues. Trimming shortened V by 4 bases and J by 4 bases, and 13 bases separated the two germline ends. In germline, CDR1 is MGHDK, CDR2 SYGVNS. The CDR3 DNA sequence: TGTGCCAGCAGTGTCGAGACAGGCGGCACCGGGGAGCTGTTTTTT. It codes for CASSVETGGTGELFF.

This clonotype was seen more than once but under ten times. The chain carries TRBV28 and TRBJ2-3, with a possible D match to TRBD1 (5 bases). The germline CDR1 and CDR2 sequences are MDHEN and SYDVKM. V lost 4 bases, J lost 0 bases, and 11 bases lay in between. This CDR3 comprises 15 residues. The CDR3 region is CASSWTISSTDTQYF. Here the CDR3 DNA reads TGTGCCAGCAGTTGGACAATAAGTAGCACAGATACGCAGTATTTT.

This clonotype has a handful of counts. The chain has TRBV6-5 and TRBJ1-5; TRBD1 agrees at 7 bases. J lost 0 bases, V lost 2 bases, and 10 bases had no gene match. The germline CDR1 and CDR2 sequences are MNHEY and SVGAGI. The CDR3 contains 18 residues. The CDR3 loop is CASSYAMGGDSSNQPQHF. The CDR3 DNA sequence: TGTGCCAGCAGTTACGCGATGGGAGGGGACAGTAGCAATCAGCCCCAGCATTTT.

This clonotype was recorded at least ten times. The rearrangement links TRBV7-9 to TRBJ2-1; a weak D match, TRBD2 (6 bases). This CDR3 spans 16 amino acids. V lost 7 bases to trimming and J lost 0 bases, with 16 bases between them. Germline V CDR1 and CDR2: SEHNR, FQNEAQ (reference sequence). CDR3 in amino acids: CASTLSGGVSYNEQFF. CDR3 sequence (DNA): TGTGCCAGCACCCTAAGTGGCGGGGTCTCCTACAATGAGCAGTTCTTC.

The chain carries TRBV15 and TRBJ2-7, with D uncertain. V lost 1 base, J lost 4 bases, and 8 bases lay in between. The CDR3 has 13 residues. Germline V CDR1 and CDR2: LNHNV, YYDKDF (reference sequence). Written as DNA, the CDR3 is TGTGCCACCAGCAGAGTACCTTCTTACGAGCAGTACTTC. This gives the protein CATSRVPSYEQYF.

This clonotype was recorded at least ten times. The chain carries TRBV30 and TRBJ1-2; no firm D call. CDR3 length: 12 amino acids. The V end lost 2 bases, the J end lost 8 bases, and 12 bases lay between the germline ends. Germline V gene sequence: CDR1 GTSNPN, CDR2 SVGIG (reference sequence). The CDR3 DNA reads as TGTGCCTGGAGTAGTACCAACGGAGGCTACACCTTC. Translating it yields CAWSSTNGGYTF.

The chain uses TRBV10-1 and TRBJ1-1, with 7 bases that match TRBD1. The length of the CDR3 is 15 residues. The germline CDR1 and CDR2 sequences are WNHNN and SYGVQD (reference sequence). The V and J ends lost 3 bases and 3 bases, in that order; junction bases with no gene match: 7. CDR3 loop: CASSDPDREDTEAFF. The CDR3 bases are TGCGCCAGCAGTGACCCCGACAGGGAAGACACTGAAGCTTTCTTT.

The CDR3 sequence: CASSLSGTGNYEAFF. The CDR3 DNA reads as TGTGCCAGCAGCCTTTCCGGGACAGGGAACTATGAAGCTTTCTTT. The chain is built from TRBV7-3 and TRBJ1-1; 9 nucleotides match TRBD1. J gave up 7 bases and V 5 bases, and 11 bases lay outside the gene matches. The CDR3 extends over 15 amino acids. CDR1 is SGHTA, CDR2 FQGTGA, per germline.

The chain has TRBV18 and TRBJ1-1; D gene uncertain. CDR1 KGHSH and CDR2 LQKENI come from the germline V gene. The CDR3 extends over 14 amino acids. Deletions cut 4 bases from V and 2 bases from J, with 11 bases between. CDR3 in amino acids: CASSQQTENTEAFF. CDR3 in DNA: TGTGCCAGCTCACAACAAACAGAAAACACTGAAGCTTTCTTT.

This clonotype has more than one count but fewer than ten. The chain couples TRBV5-1 to TRBJ2-2; TRBD1 is a possible D gene (5 bases). Trimming removed 0 bases at V and 0 bases at J, with 9 bases between. This CDR3 is built from 16 residues. CDR1 SGHRS and CDR2 YFSETQ come from the germline V gene. CDR3 bases: TGCGCCAGCAGCTTGGCAACAGGATCGAACACCGGGGAGCTGTTTTTT. As protein: CASSLATGSNTGELFF. The full variable domain, its missing parts supplied by reference TRBV5-1 and TRBJ2-2, is KAGVTQTPRYLIKTRGQQVTLSCSPISGHRSVSWYQQTPGQGLQFLFEYFSETQRNKGNFPGRFSGRQFSNSRSEMNVSTLELGDSALYLCASSLATGSNTGELFFGEGSRLTVL.

The genes are TRBV7-2 and TRBJ1-6, with TRBD1 matching 9 bases. Unmatched junction bases numbered 8, after V lost 5 bases and J lost 9 bases. Per germline, CDR1 SGHTA and CDR2 FQGNSA. The CDR3 has 15 amino acids. CDR3: CASSTRTGEGSPLHF. For the CDR3, the DNA is TGTGCCAGCAGCACCAGGACAGGGGAGGGTTCACCCCTCCACTTT. The whole variable domain, remainder taken from reference TRBV7-2 and TRBJ1-6, is GAGVSQSPSNKVTEKGKDVELRCDPISGHTALYWYRQSLGQGLEFLIYFQGNSAPDKSGLPSDRFSAERTGGSVSTLTIQRTQQEDSAVYLCASSTRTGEGSPLHFGNGTRLTVT.

This clonotype was recorded many times. The CDR3 is CASSDLYRDGNTIYF. The CDR3 bases are TGTGCCAGCAGCGACTTATACAGGGACGGAAACACCATATATTTT. This chain connects TRBV11-2 to TRBJ1-3; D perhaps matches TRBD1 (6 bases). The CDR3 has 15 residues. V was shortened by 5 bases and J by 4 bases, with 15 bases between the two germline ends. Per the germline V gene, CDR1 is SGHAT and CDR2 is FQNNGV.

This CDR3 reads CASSPQTESYEQYF. The CDR3 DNA is TGTGCCAGCAGTCCTCAGACAGAATCTTACGAGCAGTACTTC. The V call is TRBV28, the J call TRBJ2-7; a weak D match, TRBD1 (5 bases). From germline, CDR1 is MDHEN and CDR2 SYDVKM. The V and J ends lost 5 bases and 4 bases respectively, with 15 bases between them. There are 14 residues in the CDR3.

This clonotype was counted ten times or more. This chain uses TRBV7-9 with TRBJ1-4, with 7 bases identical to TRBD1. V gave up 1 base and J gave up 6 bases; unmatched junction bases: 2. The V gene's germline CDR1 is SEHNR and CDR2 FQNEAQ (reference sequence). CDR3 length: 14 residues. The CDR3 region is CASSLVGTDEKLFF. CDR3 coding DNA: TGTGCCAGCAGCTTAGTGGGGACAGATGAAAAACTGTTTTTT.

This clonotype was counted only a few times. The J gene is TRBJ2-2, the V gene TRBV7-8; TRBD2 matches at 13 bases. This CDR3 comprises 15 residues. Germline V lookup: CDR1 SGHVS, CDR2 FQNEAQ. V was pared by 6 bases and J by 6 bases, with 4 bases of the junction left unmatched. The CDR3 spells CASRFTSGRAGELFF. The CDR3, as DNA: TGTGCCAGCAGATTTACTAGCGGGAGGGCCGGGGAGCTGTTTTTT. Together with reference TRBV7-8 and TRBJ2-2, the CDR3 gives the full variable domain: GAGVSQSPRYKVAKRGQDVALRCDPISGHVSLFWYQQALGQGPEFLTYFQNEAQLDKSGLPSDRFFAERPEGSVSTLKIQRTQQEDSAVYLCASRFTSGRAGELFFGEGSRLTVL.

The table lists this clonotype with many counts. The CDR3 region has the DNA TGTGCCAGCAGTTACCAGGGAGGAGTGACAGATACGCAGTATTTT. It encodes CASSYQGGVTDTQYF. The chain has TRBV12-3 or TRBV12-4 and TRBJ2-3, with D perhaps TRBD2 (6 bases). The V gene lost 4 bases and the J gene lost 3 bases, with 14 bases spanning the gap. There are 15 residues in the CDR3.

This clonotype was counted at least ten times. The chain joins TRBV6-1 to TRBJ2-1, with D possibly being TRBD2 (6 bases). Trimming cost V 6 bases and J 6 bases, with 21 bases left between them. The CDR3 sequence is 16 residues long. Per germline, CDR1 MNHNS and CDR2 SASEGT. The CDR3: CASRSTGHWDSNEQFF. The CDR3, as DNA: TGTGCCAGCAGGTCTACCGGACACTGGGACTCCAATGAGCAGTTCTTC.

Ten or more counts support this clonotype. This chain uses TRBV28 with TRBJ2-3, with 8 nucleotides matching TRBD2. V dropped 6 bases and J dropped 0; count of bases not matched to a gene: 20. The CDR3 sequence is 20 residues long. Germline assignment: CDR1 MDHEN and CDR2 SYDVKM. CDR3 bases: TGTGCCAGCAGGAGGGGCCGGCGGGAGTCGGGGGGGCTTAGCACAGATACGCAGTATTTT. Translation: CASRRGRRESGGLSTDTQYF.

This clonotype was recorded many times. V and J are TRBV3-1 and TRBJ2-5, with 10 positions matching TRBD2. The V segment lost 0 bases and the J segment 2 bases; nucleotides outside the gene matches: 3. The CDR3 consists of 16 residues. Germline assignment: CDR1 LGHDT and CDR2 YNNKEL (reference sequence). CDR3 nucleotide sequence: TGTGCCAGCAGCCAAGAACTAGCGGGACCTCAAGAGACCCAGTACTTC. Translating gives CASSQELAGPQETQYF.